The entry below describes one TCR beta chain. The germline V gene encodes CDR1 SGHNT and CDR2 YYREEE (reference sequence). This CDR3 region has 15 residues. V shed 0 bases and J shed 1 base, with 10 bases lying between them. Generated by immunoSEQ multiplex PCR, the TCRdb table keeps only in-frame clones and is missing some. Of fewer than 180,000 clones in the sample, roughly 94% were seen once. The data stem from a study of T cell responses to AZD1222 COVID-19 vaccine. As for the study in general: It was second doses at about 4 or about 12 weeks that were pooled.

The sample was peripheral blood, taken on day 0 of AZD1222 vaccination. This clonotype was sampled from an adult in good health. This sequence joins TRBV5-4 and TRBJ1-1, with no clear D. The CDR3 is CASSLARLGNTEAFF. As DNA, the CDR3 is TGTGCCAGCAGCTTGGCGAGGCTCGGGAACACTGAAGCTTTCTTT.